These 5 T cell receptor beta chains were all obtained from the same sample, sequenced in a study of low-dose radiotherapy and immunotherapy resistance in tumors. The time point is: after trial treatment. Noted treatment: LDRT plus nivolumab, ipilimumab, low-dose cyclophosphamide and aspirin (RACIN trial). Alpha and beta chains were covered, as first-strand cDNA relied on TRAV- and TRBV-specific primers. A roughly 20-cycle PCR with a constant-region primer and V-primer adapter amplified TCRs. One entry per CDR3 protein results from TCRdb running MiXCR on the reads. The data hold about 84,000 distinct CDR3 sequences, with around a sixth observed a single time. This specimen was PBMCs, taken after low-dose radiotherapy plus immunotherapy. These receptors were collected from a male donor with prostate cancer.

This clonotype was detected many times. The rearrangement links TRBV7-9 to TRBJ1-5; tentative D call: TRBD1 (6 bases). This CDR3 spans 15 amino acids. The ends were cut back, 5 bases at V and 2 bases at J, with 13 bases in the middle. The germline CDR1 and CDR2 sequences are SEHNR and FQNEAQ (reference sequence). As DNA, the CDR3 is TGTGCCAGCAGCGGGGAGGGGGGGGGCAATCAGCCCCAGCATTTT. As protein: CASSGEGGGNQPQHF.

This rearrangement joins TRBV5-4 to TRBJ2-7, with 9 bases identical to TRBD1. Germline V gene data show CDR1 as SGHNT and CDR2 as YYREEE (reference sequence). Germline trimming cut 4 bases from V and 6 bases from J; bases unmatched to any gene: 11. The CDR3 extends over 15 amino acids. CDR3 amino acids: CASSTGDRAVSEQYF. The CDR3 DNA reads as TGTGCCAGCAGCACAGGGGACAGGGCCGTCTCCGAGCAGTACTTC.

This clonotype has ten or more counts. The V call is TRBV27, the J call TRBJ1-1; D is unclear. With 5 bases removed from V and 3 bases from J, the gap between germline ends came to 10 bases. The germline CDR1 and CDR2 sequences are MNHEY and SMNVEV (reference sequence). The CDR3 length is 13 residues. The CDR3 nucleotides are TGTGCCAGCAGTCTTTTGAGGGACACTGAAGCTTTCTTT. Its protein is CASSLLRDTEAFF.

This clonotype was picked up many times. This chain links TRBV6-5 with TRBJ1-2, with 11 bases matching TRBD1. V shed 8 bases, J shed 8 bases, and the junction held 7 bases outside the gene matches. There are 13 residues in the CDR3. Germline V gene sequence: CDR1 MNHEY, CDR2 SVGAGI. The CDR3 spells CASGGQGVRGYTF. CDR3 nucleotides: TGTGCCAGCGGGGGACAGGGGGTTCGGGGCTACACCTTC.

This clonotype occurred many times. V and J are TRBV6-2 or TRBV6-3 and TRBJ1-5; no definite D call. The CDR3 is made up of 16 amino acids. V was clipped by 3 bases and J by 2 bases, with 14 bases between them. Germline V gene lookup returns CDR1 MNHEY and CDR2 SVGEGT. The CDR3 loop is CASSYSARAGNQPQHF. The CDR3 DNA reads TGTGCCAGCAGTTATTCCGCCCGCGCCGGCAATCAGCCCCAGCATTTT.